This T cell receptor (beta chain) was found in a study of blood T cell repertoires in COVID-19. As for the study in general: Cohort 3 donors were reported recovered after two negative PCRs, clearance, or symptom resolution.

The authors' processing: Reference gene primer amplification yielded estimated nucleated cell counts. TCRdb's copy holds only in-frame clones and misses some; the assay was immunoSEQ multiplex PCR. D and trimming come from the DNA, and the V and J calls and clone size come from that table. Among approximately 150,000 clones listed, 70% to 80% were seen once. Participants were aged roughly 18 to 95 years, lived in under 25 US areas, and enrolled virtually. The sequenced material came from PBMCs or T cells enriched from blood (not recorded which). The sequence was obtained from a woman in her 70s in a cohort exposed to, infected with or recovered from COVID-19 (not recorded which).

Here the CDR3 reads CASANQGSNTEAFF. The CDR3 DNA reads TGTGCTAGTGCCAACCAGGGATCGAACACTGAAGCTTTCTTT. V and J are TRBV12-5 and TRBJ1-1; D may be TRBD1 (5 bases). V was clipped by 7 bases and J by 1 base, with 13 bases between them. The CDR3 spans 14 residues. Germline lookup yields CDR1 LGHNT and CDR2 FRNRAP.